These 26 T cell receptor beta chains originate from one sample sequenced in a study of regulatory T cells in long-lasting Graves disease. The time point was: persistent/refractory GD, antithyroid drugs over 5 years with positive TRAb. The TCR library was made from RNA extracted from PBMCs. Both iRepertoire HTBI primers and Arm-PCR of CDR3 regions were used to build the TCR beta libraries. Via MiXCR, TCRdb re-called the multiplex PCR reads, giving one row per CDR3 protein. The sample has roughly 400,000 distinct CDR3 sequences; more than 20% are singletons. The sample here was peripheral blood mononuclear cells (PBMCs), taken when the disease was refractory, from a patient treated with antithyroid drugs. The receptors derive from a female donor with Graves disease.

A word on this clonotype: Relative to the germline gene, one junction end is altered; a read error may explain this. The V gene is TRBV3-1, the J gene TRBJ1-1, with D perhaps matching TRBD1 (5 bases). This CDR3 comprises 19 residues. The germline V gene encodes CDR1 LGHDT and CDR2 YNNKEL (reference sequence). The CDR3 region is CAGSQDTGAFSTMNTEAFF. Written as DNA, the CDR3 is TGTGCCGGCAGCCAAGATACTGGGGCGTTCTCAACTATGAACACTGAAGCTTTCTTT.

V usage is TRBV7-9 and J usage is TRBJ2-5; 8 bases align to TRBD2. V lost 0 bases and J lost 0; bases outside the gene matches: 6. The germline V gene encodes CDR1 SEHNR and CDR2 FQNEAQ (reference sequence). The CDR3 spans 17 residues. CDR3 residues: CASSLASGNVYQETQYF. The CDR3 region has the DNA TGTGCCAGCAGCTTAGCTAGCGGGAATGTGTACCAAGAGACCCAGTACTTC. The full variable domain, in which reference TRBV7-9 and TRBJ2-5 provide the parts outside the CDR3, is DTGVSQNPRHKITKRGQNVTFRCDPISEHNRLYWYRQTLGQGPEFLTYFQNEAQLEKSRLLSDRFSAERPKGSFSTLEIQRTEQGDSAMYLCASSLASGNVYQETQYFGPGTRLLVL.

This clonotype was counted between two and nine times. The chain combines TRBV5-1 with TRBJ1-2, with no clear D. The V end lost 0 bases, the J end lost 0 bases, and 15 bases lay between the germline ends. This CDR3 has 17 amino acids. Germline V CDR1 and CDR2: SGHRS, YFSETQ. CDR3 bases: TGCGCCAGCAGCTTGGACGGGATGGGCTTTGCTAACTATGGCTACACCTTC. Amino acid sequence: CASSLDGMGFANYGYTF.

The chain recombines TRBV20-1 with TRBJ2-5, with D unresolved. CDR3 length equals 15 residues. The V gene's germline CDR1 is DFQATT and CDR2 SNEGSKA (reference sequence). The V gene lost 4 bases and the J gene lost 3 bases, with 18 bases spanning the gap. The DNA of the CDR3 is TGCAGTGCTAACCCCTTGAGTCTATCAGAAGAGACCCAGTACTTC. Amino acids: CSANPLSLSEETQYF.

This clonotype was seen only a few times. The CDR3 loop is CASGLNSYEQYF. CDR3 nucleotides: TGTGCTAGTGGCCTGAACTCCTACGAGCAGTACTTC. The chain couples TRBV12-5 to TRBJ2-7, with no clear D. V was clipped by 6 bases and J by 0 bases, with 6 bases between them. Per germline, CDR1 LGHNT and CDR2 FRNRAP. CDR3 length: 12 residues.

A remark on this clonotype: A much more abundant neighbour one base away suggests this may be a read error. The V call is TRBV7-2, the J call TRBJ2-7; TRBD2 aligns across 11 bases. CDR3 length equals 15 residues. CDR1 SGHTA and CDR2 FQGNSA come from the germline V gene. With V trimmed by 5 bases and J by 5 bases, 8 bases remained unmatched. DNA of the CDR3: TGTGCCAGCAGCGAAGAGGGACTAGCGGCCCACGAGCAGTACTTC. Translation gives CASSEEGLAAHEQYF.

This clonotype has only a few counts. The chain carries TRBV27 and TRBJ2-2, with D maybe TRBD2 (5 bases). The germline V gene has CDR1 MNHEY and CDR2 SMNVEV (reference sequence). The V and J ends lost 0 bases and 4 bases respectively, with 9 bases between them. This CDR3 region has 15 residues. As DNA, the CDR3 is TGTGCCAGCAGTTTATCAGCGGCCCGCACCGGGGAGCTGTTTTTT. As protein: CASSLSAARTGELFF.

This clonotype was found many times. This chain uses TRBV6-1 with TRBJ1-5, with D perhaps matching TRBD1 (5 bases). Germline V gene sequence: CDR1 MNHNS, CDR2 SASEGT. The germline V and J ends were trimmed by 6 bases and 7 bases, with 13 bases remaining between them. The CDR3 loop spans 13 amino acids. This chain's CDR3 is CASRPPGNQPQHF. CDR3 nucleotide sequence: TGTGCCAGCAGACCACCAGGGAACCAGCCCCAGCATTTT.

The table lists this clonotype with many counts. The chain carries TRBV7-2 and TRBJ1-4; no clear D. CDR1 SGHTA and CDR2 FQGNSA come from the germline V gene. The CDR3 loop spans 13 amino acids. Trimming removed 5 bases at V and 7 bases at J, with 11 bases between. CDR3 sequence (DNA): TGTGCCAGCAGCCTCAACTTGGGTGAAAAACTGTTTTTT. Translation: CASSLNLGEKLFF.

This clonotype was seen ten or more times. The V and J genes are TRBV7-2 and TRBJ1-2, with D possibly matching TRBD1 (5 bases). Deletions cut 1 base from V and 0 bases from J, with 12 bases between. There are 16 residues in the CDR3. The V gene's germline CDR1 is SGHTA and CDR2 FQGNSA. CDR3 DNA: TGTGCCAGCAGCTTAGGACGGGACGGTTCTAACTATGGCTACACCTTC. Its protein product is CASSLGRDGSNYGYTF.

This clonotype came up a few times. The chain employs TRBV30 and TRBJ1-5; a weak D match, TRBD1 (5 bases). V dropped 1 base and J dropped 7 bases, with 11 bases sitting between them. The CDR3 length is 13 residues. Per the germline V gene, CDR1 is GTSNPN and CDR2 is SVGIG (reference sequence). CDR3 nucleotides: TGTGCCTGGAGTGCTACAGGCTTACAGCCCCAGCATTTT. As protein: CAWSATGLQPQHF.

This clonotype was recorded a few times. The J gene is TRBJ2-7, the V gene TRBV5-1; no reliable D call. The CDR3 has 12 amino acids. CDR1 and CDR2 (germline): SGHRS, YFSETQ. The V and J ends lost 0 bases and 6 bases respectively, with 7 bases between them. The DNA for the CDR3 is TGCGCCAGCAGCTTGGAGTGGGGCGAGCAGTACTTC. It encodes CASSLEWGEQYF.

This clonotype has just a few counts. V and J are TRBV30 and TRBJ1-6; TRBD1 agrees at 8 bases. The CDR3 extends over 14 amino acids. V dropped 4 bases and J dropped 9; count of bases not matched to a gene: 8. Germline-derived CDR1 and CDR2 are GTSNPN and SVGIG (reference sequence). The chain's CDR3 is CAWNAGGGGSPLHF. The CDR3 coding sequence is TGTGCCTGGAACGCAGGGGGCGGAGGTTCACCCCTCCACTTT.

This clonotype has a count of ten or more. The chain is built from TRBV24-1 and TRBJ2-5, with D unclear. The V and J ends lost 1 base and 4 bases respectively, with 6 bases between them. In germline, CDR1 is KGHDR, CDR2 SFDVKD. The CDR3 is made up of 13 amino acids. The CDR3: CATSDFDGETQYF. The DNA of the CDR3 is TGTGCCACCAGTGATTTCGACGGAGAGACCCAGTACTTC.

J is TRBJ2-3 and V is TRBV20-1; no clear D. V lost 2 bases to trimming and J lost 2 bases, with 5 bases between them. The CDR3 consists of 12 residues. Germline V gives CDR1 DFQATT, CDR2 SNEGSKA (reference sequence). Here the CDR3 reads CSARLVTDTQYF. Written as DNA, the CDR3 is TGCAGTGCTAGACTAGTCACAGATACGCAGTATTTT.

The chain is built from TRBV19 and TRBJ1-1; D remains ambiguous. The germline V and J ends were trimmed by 4 bases and 3 bases, with 12 bases remaining between them. The CDR3 totals 14 residues. Germline CDR1 LNHDA, CDR2 SQIVND (reference sequence). This CDR3 is CASSTILQDTEAFF. In DNA, the CDR3 is TGTGCCAGTAGTACCATATTACAAGACACTGAAGCTTTCTTT.

The chain joins TRBV6-1 to TRBJ2-7; D remains unclear. V was shortened by 4 bases and J by 4 bases, with 14 bases between the two germline ends. The CDR3 length is 14 residues. Germline V gene sequence: CDR1 MNHNS, CDR2 SASEGT. CDR3 amino acids: CASSGRPTPYEQYF. The CDR3 DNA reads TGTGCCAGCAGTGGAAGGCCGACCCCATACGAGCAGTACTTC.

This clonotype was found many times. V usage is TRBV6-5 and J usage is TRBJ1-5, with D possibly matching TRBD1 (5 bases). V was shortened by 2 bases and J by 0 bases, with 8 bases between the two germline ends. Germline V lookup: CDR1 MNHEY, CDR2 SVGAGI. This CDR3 is 15 amino acids long. Here the CDR3 DNA reads TGTGCCAGCAGTTACGACAGATATAGCAATCAGCCCCAGCATTTT. Amino acids: CASSYDRYSNQPQHF.

A note on this clonotype: A read error may explain this, as a much larger clone is one base away. The genes are TRBV28 and TRBJ2-5; D gene unclear. V was trimmed by 5 bases and J by 1 base, leaving 8 bases between them. The CDR3 covers 13 residues. Germline CDR1 MDHEN, CDR2 SYDVKM. CDR3 DNA: TGTGCCAGCAGTGCGGACCTCCAAGAGACCCAGTACTTC. Translated, it gives CASSADLQETQYF. Filled out from reference TRBV28 and TRBJ2-5, the complete variable domain reads DVKVTQSSRYLVKRTGEKVFLECVQDMDHENMFWYRQDPGLGLRLIYFSYDVKMKEKGDIPEGYSVSREKKERFSLILESASTNQTSMYLCASSADLQETQYFGPGTRLLVL.

The rearrangement links TRBV29-1 to TRBJ2-7; 11 bases are a match to TRBD2. The CDR3 is 17 amino acids. V dropped 4 bases and J dropped 2; count of bases not matched to a gene: 13. CDR1 is SQVTM, CDR2 ANQGSEA, per germline. The CDR3 region is CSVAPASETSGTYEQYF. Here the CDR3 DNA reads TGCAGCGTTGCCCCGGCCTCAGAGACTAGCGGGACCTACGAGCAGTACTTC.

The chain employs TRBV9 and TRBJ2-1; the match to TRBD2 covers 8 bases. J lost 3 bases, V lost 3 bases, and 11 bases had no gene match. Per the germline V gene, CDR1 is SGDLS and CDR2 is YYNGEE. The CDR3 is made up of 17 amino acids. CDR3 residues: CASSATLTGLDYNEQFF. CDR3 bases: TGTGCCAGCAGCGCAACTTTAACGGGACTAGACTACAATGAGCAGTTCTTC.

This clonotype was detected ten times or more. V usage is TRBV11-1 and J usage is TRBJ2-6; no firm D call. V dropped 5 bases and J dropped 0 bases, with 8 bases sitting between them. The CDR3 length is 15 residues. Germline V CDR1 and CDR2: SGHAT, FQDESV (reference sequence). This CDR3 is CASSRDPSGANVLTF. In nucleotides, the CDR3 is TGTGCCAGCAGCCGTGACCCCTCTGGGGCCAACGTCCTGACTTTC.

This clonotype was counted between two and nine times. One end of the junction varies from germline; a read error may be responsible. V and J are TRBV28 and TRBJ2-5; D is unresolved. The CDR3 covers 11 residues. Per germline, CDR1 MDHEN and CDR2 SYDVKM. CDR3 in DNA: TGTGCCAACAGTCGACAAGAGACCCAGTACTTC. As protein: CANSRQETQYF.

This clonotype was found many times. This rearrangement joins TRBV6-2 or TRBV6-3 to TRBJ2-7; 8 nucleotides align to TRBD2. J lost 5 bases, V lost 5 bases, and 8 bases had no gene match. Germline V CDR1 and CDR2: MNHEY, SVGEGT. This CDR3 comprises 14 residues. The CDR3 DNA is TGTGCCAGCAGTCCCGGGGGACTAGAAGACGAGCAGTACTTC. This sequence encodes CASSPGGLEDEQYF.

This clonotype was detected a few times. The chain links TRBV12-3 or TRBV12-4 to TRBJ1-3; 9 nucleotides agree with TRBD1. V dropped 8 bases and J dropped 4; count of bases not matched to a gene: 9. The length of the CDR3 is 15 residues. CDR3 in DNA: TGTGCCAGCGGGGACAGGGTCGTAGAAGGAAACACCATATATTTT. It codes for CASGDRVVEGNTIYF.

This clonotype occurred many times. This chain links TRBV6-2 or TRBV6-3 with TRBJ1-2, with D unclear. CDR1 and CDR2 from the germline V gene are MNHEY and SVGEGT. The V and J ends lost 2 bases and 9 bases respectively, with 13 bases between them. The CDR3 loop spans 13 amino acids. The CDR3 DNA is TGTGCCAGCAGTTACCCGGACCGGGCGAGCTACACCTTC. Translation gives CASSYPDRASYTF.